This note documents a single T cell receptor (beta chain) sequence. No antigen is known for it. Base qualities are missing; no much larger clone stands one base away. TCR beta CDR3 regions were amplified from RNA transcripts for repertoire sequencing. A first-round RT-PCR used HTBI primers with the Qiagen OneStep RT-PCR kit, followed by a second-round multiplex PCR, size selection and purification. Libraries were sequenced paired-end with 100 bp reads on an Illumina HiSeq2000. In the authors' own workflow: Reads were processed with SOAPnuke, discarding reads with adapters, uncalled bases, mean Phred below 15, or no exact constant-primer or identifier match. High-quality paired reads were merged with COPE v1.2.5. Each unique nucleotide sequence was defined as a clonotype, and clonotypes were aligned to IMGT TRB V, D and J references with MiTCR v1.1. Only V-J combinations with frequency above 0.0001 were analysed, covering around 99% of repertoires. For each V-J combination, a TCR clonal expansion and chaos score was defined as F50 clonal expansion divided by the chaos observed in the TCRdist matrix. Features were reduced by Welch's t-statistics and random forest to approximately 13 V-J combinations, which fed a naive Bayes classifier. Thyroid-blood repertoire similarity was quantified with the Morisita-Horn index. TCRdb redid the processing of the public reads, applying fastp at Q25 and MiXCR, and retained in-frame beta chains. Here each entry gathers all rows of one CDR3 protein and keeps the most common genes and DNA. TCRdb's processing, not the authors', yielded these V and J calls. Present in this sample are over 150,000 distinct CDR3 sequences, roughly two fifths of which were seen just once. Around 5.5% of the sample is taken by the ten largest.

Patients with ophthalmopathy had moderately to severely active disease, with a Clinical Activity Score of 3 or more, a NOSPECS grade of 4 or more, and a disease duration of less than 3 months. Patients with other autoimmune diseases, uncontrolled infections, pregnancy or lactation were excluded. Clinical symptoms, serum thyroxine, TRAb, thyroid ultrasound and orbital computed tomography were used for diagnosis. PBMCs were isolated from roughly 10 ml of fresh peripheral blood by Ficoll-Paque density gradient centrifugation. Total RNA was extracted with Trizol reagent and quality-checked on an Agilent 2100 Bioanalyzer. This record belongs to a study of Graves' ophthalmopathy and Graves' hyperthyroidism (dated by TCRdb to about 2018). In terms of the full investigation: Peripheral blood was collected before any treatment was given, at the time of initial diagnosis. TCR beta repertoire signatures were used to distinguish Graves' ophthalmopathy from Graves' hyperthyroidism and to predict progression to ophthalmopathy. In total, 135 blood samples were TCR-sequenced: approximately 40 ophthalmopathy, some 80 hyperthyroidism and 17 hyperthyroidism-to-ophthalmopathy patients. A discovery set of 95 to 100 patients (43 ophthalmopathy, about 59 stable hyperthyroidism) was enrolled to explore V-J signatures distinguishing ophthalmopathy from hyperthyroidism. An independent validation cohort was composed of approximately 18 hyperthyroidism patients and roughly 16 patients who later progressed from hyperthyroidism to ophthalmopathy. T-cell repertoires of thyroid tissue and blood were compared in over five hyperthyroidism patients. Once sampling was done, hyperthyroidism patients were given methimazole at a starting dose of 30 mg daily, while ophthalmopathy patients were given high-dose intravenous methylprednisolone. The approximately 95 discovery patients were divided at random into training and test sets in a 7:3 ratio.

Counted from cysteine to phenylalanine, this CDR3 has 15 amino acids. Only the CDR3 region is kept as DNA, spanning 45 bases read in frame from base 1. As encoded in the germline V gene (reference sequence), CDR1 is LNHDA while CDR2 is SQIVND. The germline ends are 12 bases apart after V is trimmed by 1 base and J by 3 bases. Overall study results and their limits: Sample size was not predetermined statistically, and investigators were not blinded to group allocation. Most expanded thyroid clonotypes with a frequency above 0.001 also appeared in blood, which suggests that blood repertoires may reflect the immune response in the thyroid. In validation, the model predicted ophthalmopathy progression with 55% to 71% sensitivity and around 72% specificity; roughly 12 predicted patients were CT-confirmed with GO in a median of approximately 6.2 months. In cross-validation, the 13-signature model distinguished ophthalmopathy from stable hyperthyroidism with approximately 90% sensitivity and around 81% specificity, and in the test set the corresponding values were approximately 80% and 75%.

Recombination joined TRBV19 with TRBJ1-1; tentative D gene TRBD1, with 6 bases matching. The TCR was taken from a woman aged 40 to 55 with Graves' ophthalmopathy. Donor details come from another sample of the same person, matched by shared clones. What was sequenced was peripheral blood. Here is the DNA: TGTGCCAGTAGTATAGCAGGGGAGAGGTACACTGAAGCTTTCTTT. This is translated as CASSIAGERYTEAFF.